This TCR beta chain was captured in a study of OX40 agonist ivuxolimab in advanced cancers. Study context: Ivuxolimab was administered intravenously to patients at 0.01 to 10 mg/kg every 2 weeks.

With 4 bases clipped from V and 3 bases from J, the junction kept 3 bases outside the gene matches. CDR3 length: 15 amino acids. Germline V gene sequence: CDR1 SQVTM, CDR2 ANQGSEA. Overall study findings and caveats: Clonal expansion was seen in CD4+ and CD8+ blood T cells by week 6 at 0.1 to 3.0 mg/kg.

This clone was counted between two and nine times. Antigen unknown. Libraries were prepared by immunoSEQ multiplex PCR; TCRdb keeps only in-frame clonotypes and omits some of them. The table records about 27,000 clones, around 90% of them present only once. The clonotype was recovered from an adult with an advanced solid tumor such as melanoma, head and neck, liver or kidney cancer. Material: CD4+ or CD8+ T cells sorted from blood, obtained in a trial of the OX40 agonist ivuxolimab. The rearrangement uses TRBV29-1 and TRBJ2-1, with 13 bases lining up with TRBD2. CDR3 region: CSVGGTSGNYNEQFF. CDR3 nucleotide sequence: TGCAGCGTTGGGGGGACTAGCGGGAACTACAATGAGCAGTTCTTC.